A selection of T cell receptor beta chains follows, all from one sample in a study of cytomegalovirus exposure and HLA in healthy donors. This table comes from immunoSEQ multiplex PCR, and its TCRdb copy is limited to in-frame clones, with some not included. The table has roughly 200,000 clones, about 80% seen once. The material sequenced was PBMCs. The receptor set was obtained from a woman aged 55-70 years in good health and CMV-seropositive. Both conserved end residues are part of each CDR3. Each record gives: V gene, clone size, J gene, D gene, CDR3 protein, CDR3 DNA. D genes are given only for firm matches. Clone size appears in some rows only: once, few, many, or a class for an expanded clone.

>TRBV15|-|TRBJ2-7|TRBD1
CATSNTIGTGNYEQYF
TGTGCCACCAGCAATACCATTGGGACAGGGAACTACGAGCAGTACTTC
>TRBV18|-|TRBJ1-2|TRBD1
CASSPPSSGGGWGYTF
TGTGCCAGCTCACCACCGTCTTCAGGGGGAGGTTGGGGCTACACCTTC
>TRBV18|few|TRBJ1-4|-
CASSSYRVTTNEKLFF
TGTGCCAGCTCATCCTACAGGGTTACAACTAATGAAAAACTGTTTTTT
>TRBV6-6|-|TRBJ1-2|TRBD1
CASSYDTGTARYGYTF
TGTGCCAGCAGTTACGACACCGGGACAGCGCGCTATGGCTACACCTTC
>TRBV5-1|-|TRBJ1-3|TRBD1
CASSLAWDRGGNTIYF
TGCGCCAGCAGCTTGGCCTGGGACAGGGGAGGAAACACCATATATTTT
>TRBV5-6|-|TRBJ2-2|-
CASSLGRGGTGELFF
TGTGCCAGCAGCTTAGGAAGGGGGGGCACCGGGGAGCTGTTTTTT
>TRBV2|-|TRBJ1-6|-
CASNSDVTSNSPLHF
TGTGCCAGCAACTCAGACGTGACTTCTAATTCACCCCTCCACTTT
>TRBV30|-|TRBJ2-5|-
CAWTSRETQYF
TGTGCCTGGACGTCAAGAGAAACCCAGTACTTC
>TRBV5-1|-|TRBJ1-2|-
CASSLGQVYGYTF
TGCGCCAGCAGCTTGGGGCAGGTCTATGGCTACACCTTC
>TRBV28|-|TRBJ2-4|-
CASSLRSLTKNSQYF
TGTGCCAGCAGTTTAAGGTCGTTAACCAAAAACAGTCAGTACTTC
>TRBV5-1|once|TRBJ2-3|-
CASSLRGVETDTQYF
TGCGCCAGCAGCTTGCGCGGGGTAGAGACAGATACGCAGTATTTT
>TRBV9|-|TRBJ1-1|TRBD1
CASSVRGQNTEAFF
TGTGCCAGCAGCGTCAGGGGGCAGAACACTGAAGCTTTCTTT
>TRBV6-1|-|TRBJ2-7|-
CASSSERAYEQYF
TGTGCCAGCAGTAGCGAGAGGGCTTACGAGCAGTACTTC
>TRBV5-1|few|TRBJ2-3|TRBD1
CASSLALGQGKTDTQYF
TGCGCCAGCAGCTTGGCCCTAGGACAGGGGAAGACAGATACGCAGTATTTT
>TRBV4-1|-|TRBJ2-1|TRBD2
CASSRGGNEQFF
TGCGCCAGCAGCCGGGGAGGGAATGAGCAGTTCTTC
>TRBV28|-|TRBJ2-7|TRBD2
CASSLLGLAGDYEQYF
TGTGCCAGCAGTCTATTGGGACTAGCGGGAGACTACGAGCAGTACTTC
>TRBV7-9|-|TRBJ2-1|-
CASSTQAPAYNEQFF
TGTGCCAGCAGCACACAGGCCCCCGCCTACAATGAGCAGTTCTTC
>TRBV5-6|-|TRBJ2-1|-
CASSQGGWVTLNEQFF
TGTGCCAGCAGCCAGGGTGGTTGGGTAACCCTCAATGAGCAGTTCTTC
>TRBV6-1|-|TRBJ2-7|-
CASSEGQGASGGGFYEQYF
TGTGCCAGCAGTGAGGGACAGGGGGCTAGCGGGGGGGGGTTCTACGAGCAGTACTTC
>TRBV18|-|TRBJ1-5|-
CASSPKDSSNQPQHF
TGTGCCAGCTCACCCAAGGACAGTTCAAATCAGCCCCAGCATTTT
>TRBV5-1|-|TRBJ1-6|TRBD1
CASSLIGGTGESPLHF
TGCGCCAGCAGCCTAATTGGGGGGACAGGGGAATCACCCCTCCACTTT
>TRBV28|-|TRBJ2-3|-
CASSLSWQSTDTQYF
TGTGCCAGCAGTTTATCTTGGCAGTCGACAGATACGCAGTATTTT
>TRBV9|once|TRBJ2-6|-
CASSVESVTNGLTF
TGTGCCAGCAGCGTAGAGAGTGTAACCAACGGCCTGACTTTC
>TRBV2|-|TRBJ2-2|TRBD2
CASSGLAGGLGAGELFF
TGTGCCAGCAGTGGGCTAGCGGGAGGGTTAGGGGCCGGGGAGCTGTTTTTT
>TRBV30|-|TRBJ2-3|-
CAWSAGVRADTQYF
TGTGCCTGGAGTGCGGGGGTTCGGGCAGATACGCAGTATTTT
>TRBV5-1|-|TRBJ2-7|TRBD1
CATSTGISYEQYF
TGCGCCACCTCGACAGGGATAAGCTACGAGCAGTACTTC
>TRBV25-1|-|TRBJ2-7|TRBD2
CASSVTGLAVDEQYF
TGTGCCAGCAGTGTAACGGGACTAGCGGTCGACGAGCAGTACTTC
>TRBV5-1|-|TRBJ1-4|TRBD1
CASSLIPGGSEKLFF
TGCGCCAGCAGCTTGATCCCAGGGGGCTCTGAAAAACTGTTTTTT